This passage covers 7 T cell receptor beta chains from one sample sequenced in a study of technical replicates of blood from a handful of donors. The repertoire was sequenced with immunoSEQ multiplex PCR; TCRdb's copy has only in-frame clones and lacks some. The sample contains 75,000 to 100,000 clones, approximately 94% of which appear only once. The material sequenced was T cells isolated from PBMCs. The source is a human donor in good health.

The chain is built from TRBV2 and TRBJ2-1, with 7 bases lining up with TRBD2. Germline V lookup: CDR1 SNHLY, CDR2 FYNNEI. This CDR3 has 14 residues. Trimming cost V 6 bases and J 0 bases; bases outside gene matches: 2. The CDR3 region is CASRRESSYNEQFF. CDR3 nucleotides: TGTGCCAGCAGGCGGGAGTCCTCCTACAATGAGCAGTTCTTC.

The chain uses TRBV11-3 and TRBJ2-1; 7 nucleotides line up with TRBD2. The J segment lost 0 bases and the V segment lost 5 bases, leaving 13 bases of the junction unmatched. From germline, CDR1 is SGHNT and CDR2 YENEEA. CDR3 size: 18 residues. The DNA for the CDR3 is TGTGCCAGCAGCGGAGGAGGAGCGGGGCGGGCCTCCTACAATGAGCAGTTCTTC. Translating gives CASSGGGAGRASYNEQFF. Complete variable domain (other parts from reference TRBV11-3 and TRBJ2-1): EAGVVQSPRYKIIEKKQPVAFWCNPISGHNTLYWYLQNLGQGPELLIRYENEEAVDDSQLPKDRFSAERLKGVDSTLKIQPAELGDSAVYLCASSGGGAGRASYNEQFFGPGTRLTVL.

The gene calls are TRBV5-4 and TRBJ2-1; 11 positions agree with TRBD2. Germline loops: CDR1 SGHNT, CDR2 YYREEE (reference sequence). The CDR3 extends over 15 amino acids. Trimming took 3 bases from V and 4 from J; bases not matched to a gene: 3. CDR3: CASSSGLAAYNEQFF. The CDR3 DNA follows: TGTGCCAGCAGCTCGGGACTAGCGGCGTACAATGAGCAGTTCTTC.

The chain joins TRBV27 to TRBJ1-2; possible D gene TRBD1, 6 bases. CDR3 size: 12 residues. V lost 5 bases and J lost 4, with 8 bases in between. CDR1 MNHEY and CDR2 SMNVEV come from the germline V gene (reference sequence). The DNA of the CDR3 is TGTGCCAGCAGTACAGGGCCCTATGGCTACACCTTC. Protein: CASSTGPYGYTF.

J is TRBJ1-5 and V is TRBV30; 9 bases agree with TRBD1. After removal of 3 bases from V and 4 bases from J, the junction contained 4 bases not matched to a gene. Germline values: CDR1 GTSNPN, CDR2 SVGIG (reference sequence). This CDR3 is built from 14 residues. The CDR3 DNA reads as TGTGCCTGGAGCTCAGGACAGGGGAATCAGCCCCAGCATTTT. Protein: CAWSSGQGNQPQHF.

The chain is built from TRBV9 and TRBJ2-1; TRBD1 agrees at 7 bases. CDR1 is SGDLS, CDR2 YYNGEE, per germline. Unmatched junction bases numbered 9, after V lost 5 bases and J lost 10 bases. The CDR3 sequence is 13 residues long. The chain's CDR3 is CASSRDRVGEQFF. CDR3 bases: TGTGCCAGCAGTCGTGACAGGGTGGGGGAGCAGTTCTTC.

The CDR3 DNA is TGCGCCAGCAGCCAGTCTAGGATCTCGAAAGGCTACACCTTC. Protein: CASSQSRISKGYTF. J is TRBJ1-2 and V is TRBV4-3; D is uncertain. The germline V gene has CDR1 LGHNA and CDR2 YSLEER. The CDR3 extends over 14 amino acids. Trimming took off 3 bases at V and 8 bases at J, with 16 bases between the two ends.